The clone carrying this T cell receptor (beta chain) has just one count. Brentuximab vedotin exposure varied, and every patient relapsed after autologous stem cell transplantation. Patients reached a best response of complete response, partial response or progressive disease. This specimen comes from a study of PD-1 blockade in classical Hodgkin lymphoma. Profiling relied on immunoSEQ multiplex PCR, and the TCRdb table lists in-frame clones only, not all of them. Of roughly 14,000 clones listed, roughly 78% were seen once; the top ten hold under 30%. The source was peripheral blood mononuclear cells (PBMCs), collected before the second cycle of nivolumab. The sequence was collected from a human donor with classical Hodgkin lymphoma.

CDR3 residues: CASTYRFNEQFF. The CDR3 nucleotides read TGTGCCAGCACCTACCGATTCAATGAGCAGTTCTTC. V is TRBV7-9 and J is TRBJ2-1; D gene uncertain. Trimming left V 7 bases short and J 6 bases short, with 10 bases between. Germline V lookup: CDR1 SEHNR, CDR2 FQNEAQ (reference sequence). The CDR3 sequence is 12 residues long.